The entry that follows covers one TCR beta chain sequence. What it recognizes is unknown. The germline V gene encodes CDR1 MDHEN and CDR2 SYDVKM. Trimming pared 3 bases from V and 3 bases from J, leaving 8 bases between. The CDR3 is 13 amino acids. The source material, RNA transcripts, was used to amplify TCR beta CDR3 regions. Carried out on the TCR CDR3, a first-round RT-PCR used the HTBI primer set. MiXCR was run by TCRdb on the multiplex PCR reads, yielding one entry per CDR3 protein. The sample yields hundreds of thousands of distinct CDR3 sequences, approximately 23% seen once. The sample is drawn from a study of T cells in Graves' hyperthyroidism and ophthalmopathy. Study-level points and caveats: Blood shared most expanded thyroid clonotypes above 0.001.

Sequencing was done on a sample of blood. This chain links TRBV28 with TRBJ1-1; D gene uncertain. The clonotype comes from a man under 40 with Graves' ophthalmopathy. The CDR3 loop is CASSLERHTEAFF. DNA for the CDR3: TGTGCCAGCAGTTTGGAGCGACACACTGAAGCTTTCTTT.